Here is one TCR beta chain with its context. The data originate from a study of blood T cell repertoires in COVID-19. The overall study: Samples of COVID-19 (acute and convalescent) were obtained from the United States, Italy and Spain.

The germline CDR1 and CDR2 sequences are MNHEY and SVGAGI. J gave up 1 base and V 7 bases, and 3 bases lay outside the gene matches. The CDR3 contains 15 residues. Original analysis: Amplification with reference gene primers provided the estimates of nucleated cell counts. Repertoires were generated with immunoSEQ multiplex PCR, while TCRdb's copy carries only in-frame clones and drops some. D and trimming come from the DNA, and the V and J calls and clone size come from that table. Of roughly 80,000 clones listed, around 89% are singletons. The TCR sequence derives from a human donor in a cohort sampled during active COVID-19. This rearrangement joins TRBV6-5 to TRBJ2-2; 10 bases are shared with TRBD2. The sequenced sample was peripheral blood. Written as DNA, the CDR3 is TGTGCCAGCACCCCTAGCGGGGGGAACACCGGGGAGCTGTTTTTT. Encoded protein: CASTPSGGNTGELFF.